This TCR beta chain was captured in a study of tumor and adjacent non-tumor tissue in lung cancer (dated by TCRdb to about 2018). Concerning the study at large: By cancer type, the cohort comprised 12 to 13 adenocarcinoma patients, 2 squamous cell carcinoma patients and 1 small cell lung cancer patient. Among the 15 or so patients, ages ranged from about 30 to 85 years, some ten were men and 5 were women, and disease was TNM stage I to III. A total of roughly 130,000,000 productive TCRbeta reads were generated by sequencing, corresponding to an average of about 4.17 million reads per sample. The study compared bulk TCRbeta repertoires between lung tumor tissue and matched distant non-tumor lung tissue from over 13 lung cancer patients. For each patient, one tumor sample and one normal lung sample were taken, giving approximately 29 paired specimens that underwent TCRbeta CDR3 sequencing.

RNA was isolated from bulk, unsorted tissue, and RNA quality was assessed with a NanoDrop ND-1000 and an Agilent 2100. Newly diagnosed lung cancer patients without prior chemotherapy who had been admitted for thoracic surgery in China between August and November 2014 were enrolled as donors. The study excluded patients who had received radiotherapy or chemotherapy before or who had another cancer at the same time. Surgical tissue pieces of 1-2 cm3 were preserved in RNAlater solution and were kept at -80 degrees C until use. To prepare the library, multiplex PCR was applied. Sequencing used an Illumina HiSeq 2500. Following protocols modified from ARM-PCR, the researchers constructed TCRbeta libraries through three rounds of nested PCR with primers (Table S4). Before sequencing, PCR products in the 200-500 bp range were cut out of the gel and cleaned up using the QIAquick gel extraction kit. In the authors' own workflow: Reads were cleaned with Trimmomatic, merged with FLASH into complete CDR3 sequences, and assigned to V(D)J germline segments with MiTCR. Clonal diversity was calculated as the inverse Simpson's index using VDJtools. Productive reads were defined as in-frame sequences without a premature stop codon. TCRdb trimmed public reads at Q25 via fastp, called clones via MiXCR and kept in-frame beta chains. Each CDR3 protein appears once, grouped with its most common genes and DNA. TCRdb assigned the V and J calls; the authors' analysis was not used. The sample table holds fewer than 120,000 distinct CDR3 sequences, of which 84% were seen once. The ten most abundant clones make up roughly 20% of the sample.

Inclusive of the bounding cysteine and phenylalanine, the CDR3 is 16 residues long. The entry retains the CDR3 DNA only, 48 bases that are in frame from base 1. V is cut by 6 bases and J by 0 bases, and the space between the germline ends is 18 bases. CDR1 and CDR2, looked up from the germline V gene, are MNHEY and SVGAGI. What the authors observed across the whole study: The sequencing platform is not named in the methods, and unique molecular identifiers are not mentioned. The top 100 clones accounted for a significantly larger cumulative portion of the repertoire in normal lung than in tumor tissue. TCR diversity (inverse Simpson) was significantly higher in tumor than in normal lung tissue (about 400 vs 180, P = 0.0075, Mann-Whitney U test). Only about 15 patients were included in the cohort, and the need for larger samples and more detailed clinical data was noted by the authors. Peripheral blood was not sequenced, so blood TCRbeta repertoires in these lung cancer patients were not examined. TCR diversity was significantly higher in younger patients, and higher tumor TCR diversity was associated with shorter overall and disease-free survival.

Ten or more counts support this clonotype. The antigen this receptor binds is unknown. Base qualities were left out, and no much larger clone turns up one base away. The chain employs TRBV6-5 and TRBJ2-7, and perhaps TRBD1 as D gene, on 6 matching bases. The sample consisted of lung tumor tissue. This clonotype originated in a man in his 70s with non-small cell lung cancer. The nucleotide sequence reads TGTGCCAGCAGACAAACCGGACAGTTAAGCTCCTACGAGCAGTACTTC. The resulting protein is CASRQTGQLSSYEQYF.